The table lists the clone carrying this T cell receptor (beta chain) with a few counts. Its target is not known. These data are taken from a study of T-cell reconstitution after alpha-beta-depleted transplantation in children. Germline CDR1 reads SGHRS; CDR2 reads YFSETQ. Trimming took 7 bases from V and 6 from J, leaving 12 bases between them. The CDR3 loop spans 12 amino acids. The library targeted TCRbeta and was prepared with unique molecular identifiers. TCRdb ran MiXCR on the PCR reads and lists one entry per CDR3 protein. Of around 230,000 distinct CDR3 sequences detected, under 20% appear once; the ten largest clones hold 35% to 50%. Study observations and caveats: Newly produced T cells mostly provided counts and TCRbeta diversity after one year, as hyperexpanded clones declined. Surviving recipient T cells and thymic progenitors produced the high day-60 TCRbeta diversity seen in some patients. Alpha-beta T cells present about two months after transplant were reported to originate from several hundred expanded graft clones.

The rearrangement joins TRBV5-1 to TRBJ2-3, with D possibly TRBD2 on 6 matching bases. The source is a male patient under 10 years old who had a stem cell transplant for acute lymphoblastic leukemia, so the T cells may come from the graft donor. Sequenced material: PBMCs, mostly from graft donor cells, taken 360 days after TCRalphabeta/CD19-depleted stem cell transplant. The CDR3 bases are TGCGCCAGCTCCCGGGGGATGGATACGCAGTATTTT. Protein: CASSRGMDTQYF.